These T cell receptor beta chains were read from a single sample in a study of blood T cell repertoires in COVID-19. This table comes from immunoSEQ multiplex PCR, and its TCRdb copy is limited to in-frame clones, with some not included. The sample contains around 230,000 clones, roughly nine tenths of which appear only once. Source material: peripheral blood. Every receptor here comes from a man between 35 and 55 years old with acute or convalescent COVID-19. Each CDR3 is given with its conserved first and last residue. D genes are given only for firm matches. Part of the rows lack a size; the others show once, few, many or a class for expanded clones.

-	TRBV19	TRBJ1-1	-	CASSFMANTEAFF	TGTGCCAGTAGTTTCATGGCGAACACTGAAGCTTTCTTT
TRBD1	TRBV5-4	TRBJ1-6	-	CASSLLSGGSPLHF	TGTGCCAGCAGCCTACTCTCAGGGGGCTCACCCCTCCACTTT
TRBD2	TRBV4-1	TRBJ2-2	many	CASSQASGGAIGELFF	TGCGCCAGCAGCCAAGCTAGCGGGGGGGCCATCGGGGAGCTGTTTTTT
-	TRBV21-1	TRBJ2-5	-	CASSKASPGTSGRVGETQYF	TGTGCCAGCAGCAAAGCCAGCCCCGGGACTAGCGGGAGGGTAGGAGAGACCCAGTACTTC
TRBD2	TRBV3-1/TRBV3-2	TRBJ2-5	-	CASSGTSRETQYF	TGTGCCAGCAGCGGGACTAGCAGGGAGACCCAGTACTTC
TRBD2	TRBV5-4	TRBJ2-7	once	CASSLAANVYEQYF	TGTGCCAGCAGCCTAGCGGCAAACGTATACGAGCAGTACTTC
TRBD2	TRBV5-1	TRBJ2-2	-	CASSSQGGAGELFF	TGCGCCAGCAGCTCCCAGGGAGGGGCTGGGGAGCTGTTTTTT
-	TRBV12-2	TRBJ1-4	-	CASRIEGPQLFF	TGTGCAAGTCGCATTGAGGGCCCCCAACTGTTTTTT
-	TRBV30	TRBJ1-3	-	CAWSVGEAGNTIYF	TGTGCCTGGAGTGTAGGGGAGGCTGGAAACACCATATATTTT
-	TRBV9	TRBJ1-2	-	CASSAATGFYGYTF	TGTGCCAGCAGCGCCGCGACAGGCTTCTATGGCTACACCTTC
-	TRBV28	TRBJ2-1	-	CASSFGGSSYNEQFF	TGTGCCAGCAGTTTCGGCGGATCCTCCTACAATGAGCAGTTCTTC
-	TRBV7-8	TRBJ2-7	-	CASSLPVSYEQYF	TGTGCCAGCAGCTTACCGGTCTCCTACGAGCAGTACTTC
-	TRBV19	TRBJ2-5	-	CASSIYPRQGAETQYF	TGTGCCAGTAGTATATACCCCAGGCAGGGTGCAGAGACCCAGTACTTC
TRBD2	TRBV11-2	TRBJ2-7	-	CASSKTRGLTYEQYF	TGTGCCAGCAGCAAAACCCGGGGACTAACCTACGAGCAGTACTTC
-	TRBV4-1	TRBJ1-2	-	CASSQDSYYGYTF	TGCGCCAGCAGCCAAGACAGTTACTATGGCTACACCTTC
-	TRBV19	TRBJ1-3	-	CASKIQAYSGNTIYF	TGTGCCAGCAAAATTCAGGCTTACTCTGGAAACACCATATATTTT
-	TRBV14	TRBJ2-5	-	CASSPRARETQYF	TGTGCCAGCAGCCCGAGGGCGCGAGAGACCCAGTACTTC
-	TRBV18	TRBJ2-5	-	CASSPSQGVQETQYF	TGTGCCAGCTCACCTTCACAGGGAGTCCAGGAGACCCAGTACTTC
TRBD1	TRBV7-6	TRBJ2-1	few	CASSLERGTGRHEQFF	TGTGCCAGCAGCCTAGAAAGGGGGACAGGGCGGCATGAGCAGTTCTTC
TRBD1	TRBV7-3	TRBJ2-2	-	CASSVLRQGAAGELFF	TGTGCCAGCAGCGTGCTAAGACAGGGGGCGGCCGGGGAGCTGTTTTTT
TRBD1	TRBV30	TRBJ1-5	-	CAWRAQTGFEPQHF	TGTGCCTGGAGAGCTCAGACAGGGTTTGAGCCCCAGCATTTT
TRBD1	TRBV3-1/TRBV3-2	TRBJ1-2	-	CASSRTDREDGYTF	TGTGCCAGCAGCCGGACGGACAGGGAGGATGGCTACACCTTC
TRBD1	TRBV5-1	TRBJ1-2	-	CASSSGDSNVYGYTF	TGCGCCAGCAGCTCTGGGGACAGTAATGTCTATGGCTACACCTTC
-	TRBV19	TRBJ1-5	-	CASSINTRSNQPQHF	TGTGCCAGTAGTATCAATACCAGGAGCAATCAGCCCCAGCATTTT
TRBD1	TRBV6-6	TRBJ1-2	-	CASSYRTGGEYGYTF	TGTGCCAGCAGTTACCGGACAGGGGGCGAGTATGGCTACACCTTC
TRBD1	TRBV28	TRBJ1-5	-	CASSPETGVDQPQHF	TGTGCCAGCAGTCCGGAGACAGGGGTGGATCAGCCCCAGCATTTT
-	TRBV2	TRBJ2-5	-	CASGLGGPQYF	TGTGCCAGTGGACTGGGGGGGCCCCAGTACTTC
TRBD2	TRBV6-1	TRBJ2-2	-	CASSDPGWSGGIKTGELFF	TGTGCCAGCAGTGATCCCGGGTGGAGCGGGGGGATAAAAACCGGGGAGCTGTTTTTT
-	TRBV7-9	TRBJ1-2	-	CASSLGAGQRGYTF	TGTGCCAGCAGCTTAGGGGCAGGACAGAGGGGCTACACCTTC
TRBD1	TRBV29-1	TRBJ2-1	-	CSVEPNRQGPGQFF	TGCAGCGTTGAACCAAATAGACAGGGCCCTGGTCAGTTCTTC
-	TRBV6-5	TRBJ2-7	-	CASSVSGAYEQYF	TGTGCCAGCAGCGTCTCGGGGGCCTACGAGCAGTACTTC
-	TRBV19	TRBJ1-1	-	CASSIQGSNTEAFF	TGTGCCAGTAGTATACAGGGGTCTAACACTGAAGCTTTCTTT
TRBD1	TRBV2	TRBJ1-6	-	CASSGQGSSYNSPLHF	TGTGCCAGCAGCGGACAGGGATCCTCCTATAATTCACCCCTCCACTTT
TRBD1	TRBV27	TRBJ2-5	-	CASSWTGGPFETQYF	TGTGCCAGCAGTTGGACAGGGGGTCCTTTCGAGACCCAGTACTTC
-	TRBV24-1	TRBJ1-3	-	CATSLLARGLDGNTIYF	TGTGCCACCAGCTTATTAGCCAGGGGTCTGGATGGAAACACCATATATTTT
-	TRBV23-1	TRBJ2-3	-	CASSLWTSNSTDTQYF	TGCGCCAGCAGTCTATGGACATCGAATAGCACAGATACGCAGTATTTT
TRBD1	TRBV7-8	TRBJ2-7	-	CASSLEGQGMYEQYF	TGTGCCAGCAGCTTAGAGGGACAGGGGATGTACGAGCAGTACTTC
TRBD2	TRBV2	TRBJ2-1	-	CASSEVGGAYNEQFF	TGTGCCAGCAGTGAAGTCGGGGGGGCCTACAATGAGCAGTTCTTC
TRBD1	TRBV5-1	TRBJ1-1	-	CASSWLTGGDDTEAFF	TGCGCCAGCAGTTGGCTGACAGGGGGCGATGACACTGAAGCTTTCTTT
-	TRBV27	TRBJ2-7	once	CASSLKAGSVYEQYF	TGTGCCAGCAGTTTAAAGGCAGGTTCCGTCTACGAGCAGTACTTC
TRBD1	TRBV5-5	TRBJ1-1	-	CASSWDRGPGTEAFF	TGTGCCAGCAGCTGGGACAGGGGGCCGGGAACTGAAGCTTTCTTT